This TCR beta chain comes out of a study of blood T cell repertoires in COVID-19. Study overall: The United States, Italy and Spain were the sources of the acute and convalescent COVID-19 samples. Sources were T cells, B-cell-depleted T cells, or PBMCs; the material itself was cDNA or gDNA.

In the original workflow: Amplification of reference gene primers provided the estimated nucleated cell counts. Assay used: immunoSEQ multiplex PCR; TCRdb lists only in-frame clones, some missing. V and J calls and clone size follow that table, whereas D and trimming were derived from the DNA. The table includes hundreds of thousands of clones, approximately 90% detected once. Trimming took off 4 bases at V and 0 bases at J, with 9 bases between the two ends. Germline V CDR1 and CDR2: SGHVS, FQNEAQ. The length of the CDR3 is 15 residues. This TCR came from a man younger than 35 with active or convalescent COVID-19. The sequenced sample was peripheral blood. The V and J genes are TRBV7-8 and TRBJ1-4, with D unclear. The DNA of the CDR3 is TGTGCCAGCAGCTCCTCACATGCAACTAATGAAAAACTGTTTTTT. This gives the protein CASSSSHATNEKLFF.